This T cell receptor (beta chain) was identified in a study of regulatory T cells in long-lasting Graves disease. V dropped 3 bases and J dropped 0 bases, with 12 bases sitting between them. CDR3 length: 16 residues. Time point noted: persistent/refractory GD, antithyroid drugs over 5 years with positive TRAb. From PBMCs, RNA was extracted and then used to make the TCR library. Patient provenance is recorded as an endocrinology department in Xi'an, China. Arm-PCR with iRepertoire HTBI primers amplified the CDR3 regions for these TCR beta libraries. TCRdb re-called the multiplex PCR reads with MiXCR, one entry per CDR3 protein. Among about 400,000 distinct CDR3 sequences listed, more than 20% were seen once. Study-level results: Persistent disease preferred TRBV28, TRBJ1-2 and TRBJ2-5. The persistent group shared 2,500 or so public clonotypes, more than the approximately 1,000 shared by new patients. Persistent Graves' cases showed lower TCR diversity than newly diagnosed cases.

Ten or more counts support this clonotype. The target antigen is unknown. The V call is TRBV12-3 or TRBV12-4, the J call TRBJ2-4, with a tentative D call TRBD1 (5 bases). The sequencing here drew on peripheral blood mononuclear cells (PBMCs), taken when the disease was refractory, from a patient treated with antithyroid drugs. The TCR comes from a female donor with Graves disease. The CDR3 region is CASSFRQSLAKNIQYF. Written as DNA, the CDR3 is TGTGCCAGCAGTTTCCGACAGTCCCTAGCCAAAAACATTCAGTACTTC.